What follows are 27 T cell receptor beta chains derived from one specimen sequenced in a study of cytomegalovirus exposure and HLA in healthy donors. Data came from immunoSEQ multiplex PCR; TCRdb stores just in-frame clones and leaves some out. Of some 170,000 clones listed, around 87% are singletons. The sample was PBMCs. Receptors originate from a young woman in good health and CMV-seronegative.

This chain connects TRBV2 to TRBJ2-3; 12 bases line up with TRBD1. The CDR3 totals 16 residues. The V and J ends lost 7 bases and 5 bases, in that order; junction bases with no gene match: 10. CDR1 SNHLY and CDR2 FYNNEI come from the germline V gene. The CDR3 DNA sequence: TGTGCCAGCAAGGGACAGGGGGCTGAGTCGGGAGATACGCAGTATTTT. Residues: CASKGQGAESGDTQYF.

This clone has a single count. This sequence joins TRBV30 and TRBJ2-1; 8 bases are shared with TRBD2. CDR3 length equals 14 residues. The trim removed 5 bases at V and 4 bases at J, leaving 7 bases unmatched. Germline V gene data show CDR1 as GTSNPN and CDR2 as SVGIG (reference sequence). The CDR3 here is CAWEAGGQYNEQFF. DNA of the CDR3: TGTGCCTGGGAGGCGGGGGGACAATACAATGAGCAGTTCTTC.

The V gene is TRBV9, the J gene TRBJ1-3, with a tentative D call TRBD1 (5 bases). V lost 0 bases, J lost 2 bases, and 15 bases lay in between. This CDR3 spans 17 amino acids. CDR1 is SGDLS and CDR2 is YYNGEE in the germline V gene. The CDR3 protein is CASSVASQRGAGNTIYF. The DNA for the CDR3 is TGTGCCAGCAGCGTAGCCTCCCAACGGGGGGCTGGAAACACCATATATTTT.

For this clone: The sample contains more than one DNA sequence encoding this CDR3. The V call is TRBV27, the J call TRBJ2-7; perhaps TRBD1 as D (5 bases). V shed 2 bases and J shed 0 bases, with 5 bases lying between them. The CDR3 has 13 amino acids. Germline V gene data show CDR1 as MNHEY and CDR2 as SMNVEV (reference sequence). The DNA of the CDR3 is TGTGCCAGCAGTTTAACAGGCTCCTACGAGCAGTACTTC. As protein: CASSLTGSYEQYF.

This chain joins TRBV7-9 and TRBJ1-3; 8 bases match TRBD1. Germline trimming cut 5 bases from V and 4 bases from J; bases unmatched to any gene: 10. CDR3 length: 16 residues. The germline gives CDR1 SEHNR, CDR2 FQNEAQ (reference sequence). The CDR3 protein is CASSPGQGLIGNTIYF. The CDR3 region has the DNA TGTGCCAGCAGCCCAGGACAGGGACTTATCGGAAACACCATATATTTT.

The chain uses TRBV15 and TRBJ1-5, with 11 bases matching TRBD1. V gave up 4 bases and J gave up 7 bases; unmatched junction bases: 6. The CDR3 sequence is 15 residues long. The germline V gene encodes CDR1 LNHNV and CDR2 YYDKDF (reference sequence). CDR3 sequence reads: CATSTRDRGVQPQHF. Written as DNA, the CDR3 is TGTGCCACCAGCACCCGGGACAGGGGGGTCCAGCCCCAGCATTTT.

The chain has TRBV5-1 and TRBJ1-6; D is unclear. Germline values: CDR1 SGHRS, CDR2 YFSETQ. Trimming removed 0 bases from V and 11 bases from J, with 9 bases in between. The CDR3 has 13 residues. The CDR3 reads CASSLGREAPLHF. DNA of the CDR3: TGCGCCAGCAGCTTGGGGAGGGAGGCACCCCTCCACTTT.

This rearrangement joins TRBV10-3 to TRBJ2-1; a possible D gene is TRBD2 (5 bases). CDR1 and CDR2 from the germline V gene are ENHRY and SYGVKD. CDR3 length: 11 residues. The V end lost 9 bases, the J end lost 6 bases, and 9 bases lay between the germline ends. CDR3 sequence reads: CAILVGNEQFF. The CDR3 bases are TGTGCCATACTAGTAGGCAATGAGCAGTTCTTC.

This clone has only a few counts. The rearrangement joins TRBV27 to TRBJ1-6; D may be TRBD1 (5 bases). V was clipped by 5 bases and J by 9 bases, with 17 bases between them. The CDR3 runs 15 residues. Germline lookup yields CDR1 MNHEY and CDR2 SMNVEV (reference sequence). The CDR3 spells CASSPQTVGGSPLHF. The CDR3 nucleotides read TGTGCCAGCAGTCCCCAGACGGTGGGGGGTTCACCCCTCCACTTT.

V is TRBV9 and J is TRBJ1-6, with D hard to call. The V gene lost 3 bases and the J gene lost 11 bases, with 15 bases spanning the gap. The CDR3 totals 14 residues. Looked up from germline, CDR1 is SGDLS and CDR2 is YYNGEE. Here the CDR3 reads CASSAWIQVPPLHF. The CDR3 region has the DNA TGTGCCAGCAGCGCTTGGATCCAGGTTCCACCCCTCCACTTT.

The V call is TRBV11-2, the J call TRBJ2-1; TRBD2 aligns across 10 bases. Germline V lookup: CDR1 SGHAT, CDR2 FQNNGV. The CDR3 runs 18 residues. With V trimmed by 3 bases and J by 6 bases, 14 bases remained unmatched. CDR3 coding DNA: TGTGCCAGCAGCTTGGCTAGGGGTTGGGCTAGCGGGGGCAATGAGCAGTTCTTC. This gives the protein CASSLARGWASGGNEQFF.

The V and J genes are TRBV25-1 and TRBJ1-6; 7 positions match TRBD1. With V trimmed by 4 bases and J by 5 bases, 5 bases remained unmatched. This CDR3 comprises 15 residues. Germline CDR1 and CDR2: MGHDK and SYGVNS. The CDR3 loop is CASSASQGDNSPLHF. The CDR3 bases are TGTGCCAGCAGTGCAAGCCAGGGGGATAATTCACCCCTCCACTTT.

V gene TRBV6-1 combines with J gene TRBJ1-2; D is undetermined. The CDR3 sequence is 13 residues long. V was trimmed by 3 bases and J by 6 bases, leaving 11 bases between them. Germline CDR1 reads MNHNS; CDR2 reads SASEGT. The CDR3, as DNA: TGTGCCAGCAGTGACGTGGGAGAGGATGGCTACACCTTC. Its protein is CASSDVGEDGYTF.

The V and J genes are TRBV5-1 and TRBJ2-5; D not certain. V was trimmed by 4 bases and J by 1 base, leaving 11 bases between them. CDR1 is SGHRS and CDR2 is YFSETQ in the germline V gene. The CDR3 sequence is 14 residues long. The CDR3 DNA reads TGCGCCAGCAGCATTTATGCGGTCCAAGAGACCCAGTACTTC. This sequence encodes CASSIYAVQETQYF. The whole variable domain, filled in from reference TRBV5-1 and TRBJ2-5, reads KAGVTQTPRYLIKTRGQQVTLSCSPISGHRSVSWYQQTPGQGLQFLFEYFSETQRNKGNFPGRFSGRQFSNSRSEMNVSTLELGDSALYLCASSIYAVQETQYFGPGTRLLVL.

This chain links TRBV6-5 with TRBJ2-1; D might be TRBD2 (6 bases). This CDR3 comprises 14 residues. The V gene lost 7 bases and the J gene lost 5 bases, with 15 bases spanning the gap. Germline V lookup: CDR1 MNHEY, CDR2 SVGAGI. The CDR3 protein is CASKRGSSHNEQFF. Here the CDR3 DNA reads TGTGCCAGCAAACGGGGGAGCAGTCACAATGAGCAGTTCTTC.

In its sample, this clone was seen a few times. The V and J genes are TRBV2 and TRBJ1-4; the match to TRBD1 covers 7 bases. CDR1 is SNHLY, CDR2 FYNNEI, per germline. The CDR3 has 14 amino acids. After removal of 6 bases from V and 4 bases from J, the junction contained 5 bases not matched to a gene. CDR3 sequence reads: CASRWDSDNEKLFF. CDR3 sequence (DNA): TGTGCCAGCAGATGGGACAGCGATAATGAAAAACTGTTTTTT.

The chain is built from TRBV2 and TRBJ2-5, with 10 bases aligning to TRBD1. CDR1 is SNHLY, CDR2 FYNNEI, per germline. J gave up 5 bases and V 7 bases, and 10 bases lay outside the gene matches. The CDR3 is 15 amino acids. The CDR3, as DNA: TGTGCCAGCATGGGACAGGGGTTGTTTGTGGAGACCCAGTACTTC. The encoded protein is CASMGQGLFVETQYF.

The rearrangement links TRBV6-6 to TRBJ2-5, with TRBD1 identical over 7 bases. This CDR3 is built from 15 residues. V gave up 5 bases and J gave up 5 bases; unmatched junction bases: 11. Germline-derived CDR1 and CDR2 are MNHNY and SVGAGI (reference sequence). The CDR3 DNA reads TGTGCCAGCAGTGGGGACAGCATGATGGGGGAGACCCAGTACTTC. It translates to CASSGDSMMGETQYF.

The chain carries TRBV5-4 and TRBJ1-2; 8 bases line up with TRBD1. J gave up 3 bases and V 3 bases, and 4 bases lay outside the gene matches. Germline V gene data show CDR1 as SGHNT and CDR2 as YYREEE (reference sequence). The CDR3 extends over 14 amino acids. CDR3 DNA sequence: TGTGCCAGCAGCTCCGGACAGGGTGACTATGGCTACACCTTC. Translation: CASSSGQGDYGYTF.

V is TRBV11-3 and J is TRBJ2-1, with TRBD2 matching over 7 bases. Germline V gene lookup returns CDR1 SGHNT and CDR2 YENEEA. This CDR3 is 15 amino acids long. The V segment lost 4 bases and the J segment 0 bases; nucleotides outside the gene matches: 3. The CDR3 DNA sequence: TGTGCCAGCAGCTCTGCTAGCGGCTCCTACAATGAGCAGTTCTTC. Protein sequence: CASSSASGSYNEQFF.

The chain carries TRBV27 and TRBJ1-3; 8 bases are shared with TRBD1. Germline-derived CDR1 and CDR2 are MNHEY and SMNVEV (reference sequence). With V trimmed by 2 bases and J by 3 bases, 3 bases remained unmatched. The CDR3 extends over 15 amino acids. CDR3 loop: CASSLSTGGGNTIYF. DNA of the CDR3: TGTGCCAGCAGTTTAAGCACAGGGGGTGGAAACACCATATATTTT.

V and J are TRBV4-1 and TRBJ2-7, with 7 nucleotides matching TRBD1. This CDR3 region has 15 residues. Germline V gene sequence: CDR1 MGHRA, CDR2 YSYEKL. J gave up 3 bases and V 3 bases, and 8 bases lay outside the gene matches. DNA of the CDR3: TGCGCCAGCAGCCAGGCGACAGGGTCACTCTACGAGCAGTACTTC. Protein: CASSQATGSLYEQYF.

This rearrangement joins TRBV6-1 to TRBJ1-4, with no clear D. The CDR3 contains 12 residues. From germline, CDR1 is MNHNS and CDR2 SASEGT. The V end was cut by 8 bases, the J end by 4 bases, with 8 bases between. As DNA, the CDR3 is TGTGCCAGCGCGGGGTATAATGAAAAACTGTTTTTT. Translation gives CASAGYNEKLFF.

As for this clone: The junction and the germline gene differ at one end; a read error may be behind it. V gene TRBV5-5 combines with J gene TRBJ1-4; a possible D gene is TRBD1 (6 bases). The CDR3 is 12 amino acids. Germline CDR1 and CDR2: SGHKS and YYEKEE (reference sequence). CDR3: CASSFTGRTELF. The CDR3 region has the DNA TGTGCCAGCAGTTTTACGGGTAGGACAGAGCTTTTT.

The chain employs TRBV29-1 and TRBJ2-1; TRBD2 aligns across 12 bases. V trimming: 4 bases; J trimming: 2 bases; junction bases outside the gene matches: 6. The CDR3 is made up of 16 amino acids. The V gene's germline CDR1 is SQVTM and CDR2 ANQGSEA. Written as DNA, the CDR3 is TGCAGCGTTGTAAGGGCTAGCGGGGGGGCCTACAATGAGCAGTTCTTC. Protein: CSVVRASGGAYNEQFF.

The chain employs TRBV4-1 and TRBJ1-5; no clear D gene. V was pared by 1 base and J by 0 bases, with 13 bases between. This CDR3 is built from 17 residues. Germline V CDR1 and CDR2: MGHRA, YSYEKL. The CDR3 DNA sequence: TGCGCCAGCAGCCAAGTATCACAGTTTAATAGCAATCAGCCCCAGCATTTT. Its protein is CASSQVSQFNSNQPQHF.

This chain uses TRBV4-1 with TRBJ1-4; the D gene is possibly TRBD1 (6 bases). Germline V lookup: CDR1 MGHRA, CDR2 YSYEKL. V dropped 5 bases and J dropped 6 bases, with 10 bases sitting between them. The CDR3 runs 13 residues. The DNA of the CDR3 is TGCGCCAGCAGCTCAAACAGGGATGAAAAACTGTTTTTT. This gives the protein CASSSNRDEKLFF.